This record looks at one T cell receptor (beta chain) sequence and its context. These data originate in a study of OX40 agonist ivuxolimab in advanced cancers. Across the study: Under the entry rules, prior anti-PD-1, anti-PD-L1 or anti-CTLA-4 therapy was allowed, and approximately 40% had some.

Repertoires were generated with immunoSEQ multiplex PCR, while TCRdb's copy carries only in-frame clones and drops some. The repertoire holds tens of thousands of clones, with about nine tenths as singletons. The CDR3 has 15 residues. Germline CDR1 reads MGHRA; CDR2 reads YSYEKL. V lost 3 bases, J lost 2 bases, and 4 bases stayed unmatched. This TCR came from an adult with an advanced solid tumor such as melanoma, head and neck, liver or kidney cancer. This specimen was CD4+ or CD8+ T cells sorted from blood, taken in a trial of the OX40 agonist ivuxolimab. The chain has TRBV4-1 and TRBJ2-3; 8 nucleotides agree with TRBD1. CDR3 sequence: CASSQLDRATDTQYF. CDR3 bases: TGCGCCAGCAGCCAGCTGGACAGGGCCACAGATACGCAGTATTTT.